This TCR beta chain derives from a study of control samples from healthy donors and cancer patients. TCRdb keeps only in-frame clones here, not all; method: immunoSEQ multiplex PCR. The sample spans roughly 190,000 clones; the ten largest clones claim under 2.5%. In the case of this clone: Other DNA sequences in this sample translate to the same CDR3.

This CDR3 is 14 amino acids long. The V gene's germline CDR1 is MDHEN and CDR2 SYDVKM. V lost 5 bases to trimming and J lost 0 bases, with 10 bases between them. The specimen was blood. The V gene is TRBV28, the J gene TRBJ1-1; D call uncertain. This receptor was obtained from a woman aged 25 to 39 in good health. The CDR3, as DNA: TGTGCCAGCAGTCTAGGGCGGATGAACACTGAAGCTTTCTTT. It translates to CASSLGRMNTEAFF. Based on the CDR3 plus reference TRBV28 and TRBJ1-1, the full variable domain is DVKVTQSSRYLVKRTGEKVFLECVQDMDHENMFWYRQDPGLGLRLIYFSYDVKMKEKGDIPEGYSVSREKKERFSLILESASTNQTSMYLCASSLGRMNTEAFFGQGTRLTVV.